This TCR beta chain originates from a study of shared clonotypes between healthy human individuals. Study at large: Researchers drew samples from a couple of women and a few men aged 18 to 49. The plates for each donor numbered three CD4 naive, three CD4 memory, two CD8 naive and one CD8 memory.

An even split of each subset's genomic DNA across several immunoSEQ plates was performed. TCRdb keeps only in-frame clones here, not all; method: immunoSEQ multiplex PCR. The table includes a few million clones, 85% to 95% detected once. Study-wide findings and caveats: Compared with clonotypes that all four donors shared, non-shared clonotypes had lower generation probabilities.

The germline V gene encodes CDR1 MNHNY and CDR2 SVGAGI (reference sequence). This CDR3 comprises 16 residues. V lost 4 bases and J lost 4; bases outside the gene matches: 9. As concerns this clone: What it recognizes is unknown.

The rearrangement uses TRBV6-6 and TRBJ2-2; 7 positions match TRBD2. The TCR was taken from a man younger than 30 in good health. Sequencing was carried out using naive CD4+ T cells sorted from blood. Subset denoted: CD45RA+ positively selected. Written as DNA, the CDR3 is TGTGCCAGCAGTTCCCTAGAGCGGGGCGGCACCGGGGAGCTGTTTTTT. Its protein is CASSSLERGGTGELFF.